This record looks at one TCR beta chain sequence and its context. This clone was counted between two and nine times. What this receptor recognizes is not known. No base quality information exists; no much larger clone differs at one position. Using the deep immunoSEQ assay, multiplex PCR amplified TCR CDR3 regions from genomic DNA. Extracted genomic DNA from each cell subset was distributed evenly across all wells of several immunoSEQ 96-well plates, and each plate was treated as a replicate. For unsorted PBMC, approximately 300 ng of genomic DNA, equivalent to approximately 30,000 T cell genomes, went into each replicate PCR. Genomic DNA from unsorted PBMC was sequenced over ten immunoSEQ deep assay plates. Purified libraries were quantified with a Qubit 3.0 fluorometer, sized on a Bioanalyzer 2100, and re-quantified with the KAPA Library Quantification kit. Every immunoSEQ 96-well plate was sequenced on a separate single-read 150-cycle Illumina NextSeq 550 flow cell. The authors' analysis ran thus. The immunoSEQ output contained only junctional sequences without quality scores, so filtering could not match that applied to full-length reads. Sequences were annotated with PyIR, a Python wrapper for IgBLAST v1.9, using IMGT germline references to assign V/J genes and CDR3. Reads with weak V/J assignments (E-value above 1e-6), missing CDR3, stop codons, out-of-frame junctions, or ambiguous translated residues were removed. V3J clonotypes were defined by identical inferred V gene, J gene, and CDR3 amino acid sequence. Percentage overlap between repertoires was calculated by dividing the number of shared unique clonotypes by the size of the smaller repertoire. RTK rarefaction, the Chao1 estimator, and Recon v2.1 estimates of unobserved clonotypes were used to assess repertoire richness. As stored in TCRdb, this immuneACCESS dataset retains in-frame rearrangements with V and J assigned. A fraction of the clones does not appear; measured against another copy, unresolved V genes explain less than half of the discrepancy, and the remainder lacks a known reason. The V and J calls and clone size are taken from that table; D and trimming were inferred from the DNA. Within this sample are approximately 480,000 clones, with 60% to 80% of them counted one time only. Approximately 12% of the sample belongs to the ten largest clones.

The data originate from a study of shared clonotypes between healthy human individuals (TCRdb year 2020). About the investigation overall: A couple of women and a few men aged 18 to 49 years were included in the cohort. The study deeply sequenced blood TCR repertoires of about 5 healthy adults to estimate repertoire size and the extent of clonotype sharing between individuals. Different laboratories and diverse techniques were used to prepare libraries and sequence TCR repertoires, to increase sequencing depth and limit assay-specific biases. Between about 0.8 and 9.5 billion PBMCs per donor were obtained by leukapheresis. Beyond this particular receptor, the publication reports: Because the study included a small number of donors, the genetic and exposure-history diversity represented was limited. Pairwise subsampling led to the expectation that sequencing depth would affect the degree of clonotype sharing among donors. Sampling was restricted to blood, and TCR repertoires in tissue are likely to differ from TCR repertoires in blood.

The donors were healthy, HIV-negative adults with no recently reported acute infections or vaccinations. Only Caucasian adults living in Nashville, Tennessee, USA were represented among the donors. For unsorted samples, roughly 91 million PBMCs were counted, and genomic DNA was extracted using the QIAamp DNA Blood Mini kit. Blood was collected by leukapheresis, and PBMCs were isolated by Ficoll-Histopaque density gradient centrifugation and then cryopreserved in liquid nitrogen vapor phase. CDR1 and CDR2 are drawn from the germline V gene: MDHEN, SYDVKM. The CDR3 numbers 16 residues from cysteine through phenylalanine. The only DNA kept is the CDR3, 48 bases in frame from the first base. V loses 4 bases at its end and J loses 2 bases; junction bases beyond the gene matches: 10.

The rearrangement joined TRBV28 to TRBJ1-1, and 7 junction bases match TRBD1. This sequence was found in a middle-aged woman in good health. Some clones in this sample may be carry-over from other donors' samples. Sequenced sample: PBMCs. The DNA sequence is TGTGCCAGCAGTTCGCCCCTAAGACAGGGTAACACTGAAGCTTTCTTT. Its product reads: CASSSPLRQGNTEAFF.